The 31 T cell receptor beta chains reported below all come from one sample, sequenced in a study of T cell responses to AZD1222 COVID-19 vaccine. TCRdb's copy holds only in-frame clones and misses some; the assay was immunoSEQ multiplex PCR. The profile covers 200,000 or so clones, with 85% to 90% appearing a single time and about 3% taken by the ten largest. This sample comprised peripheral blood, obtained on day 0 of MenACWY control vaccination. The receptor set was obtained from an adult in good health.

V is TRBV9 and J is TRBJ1-4; D is unresolved. V was clipped by 0 bases and J by 6 bases, with 18 bases between them. This CDR3 is 17 amino acids long. Germline V gives CDR1 SGDLS, CDR2 YYNGEE. CDR3 sequence reads: CASSVGGKDGRYEKLFF. The CDR3 DNA reads as TGTGCCAGCAGCGTAGGGGGAAAGGACGGTCGATATGAAAAACTGTTTTTT.

This chain uses TRBV11-2 with TRBJ1-1; 8 bases match TRBD1. V was clipped by 1 base and J by 6 bases; unmatched bases: 7. Germline V gene sequence: CDR1 SGHAT, CDR2 FQNNGV. The CDR3 sequence is 15 residues long. The CDR3 spells CASSLGFRGPAEAFF. The CDR3 DNA follows: TGTGCCAGCAGCTTAGGGTTCAGGGGGCCCGCTGAAGCTTTCTTT.

The rearrangement uses TRBV13 and TRBJ2-7, with 8 bases matching TRBD1. The CDR3 runs to 20 residues. CDR1 and CDR2 (germline): PRHDT, FYEKMQ (reference sequence). J was trimmed by 6 bases and V by 1 base; bases with no gene match: 23. DNA of the CDR3: TGTGCCAGCAGCTTAGAAAACCTCAGGGGGCTCGGTAGCGTCTATCCCGAGCAGTACTTC. Translating it yields CASSLENLRGLGSVYPEQYF.

The rearrangement uses TRBV27 and TRBJ2-7, with D perhaps TRBD1 (6 bases). Germline V gives CDR1 MNHEY, CDR2 SMNVEV (reference sequence). The CDR3 is 14 amino acids. The germline V and J ends were trimmed by 3 bases and 1 base, with 10 bases remaining between them. CDR3 in DNA: TGTGCCAGCAGTTTGGGACAAGCTTCCTACGAGCAGTACTTC. Translated, it gives CASSLGQASYEQYF.

Notes on this clone: A clone one base away is much larger, so this may be a read error. J is TRBJ2-7 and V is TRBV12-3 or TRBV12-4; perhaps TRBD1 as D (6 bases). V lost 6 bases and J 3 bases, leaving 9 bases between the germline ends. This CDR3 contains 12 residues. The CDR3 reads CASSRDNYEQYF. CDR3 nucleotides: TGTGCCAGCAGCCGGGACAACTACGAGCAGTACTTC.

There are many counts of this clone. CDR3 coding DNA: TGTGCCAGCTCACCACTCCCGACAGGGGCAAGCTCTGGGGCCAACGTCCTGACTTTC. It codes for CASSPLPTGASSGANVLTF. The chain links TRBV18 to TRBJ2-6; 8 bases fit TRBD1. Germline V lookup: CDR1 KGHSH, CDR2 LQKENI. The CDR3 contains 19 residues. J was trimmed by 0 bases and V by 1 base; bases with no gene match: 8.

V gene TRBV4-2 combines with J gene TRBJ2-2, with D possibly being TRBD1 (6 bases). CDR3 length equals 14 residues. V lost 2 bases and J 4 bases, leaving 8 bases between the germline ends. Germline loops: CDR1 LGHNA, CDR2 YNFKEQ. CDR3 protein: CASSQNRVTGELFF. CDR3 coding DNA: TGTGCCAGCAGCCAAAACAGGGTCACCGGGGAGCTGTTTTTT.

V gene TRBV5-1 combines with J gene TRBJ2-3, with D unresolved. From germline, CDR1 is SGHRS and CDR2 YFSETQ. The CDR3 runs to 15 residues. Trimming removed 4 bases from V and 1 base from J, with 13 bases in between. This CDR3 reads CASSRPDLGTDTQYF. DNA of the CDR3: TGCGCCAGCAGCCGACCTGACCTGGGCACAGATACGCAGTATTTT.

The genes are TRBV7-3 and TRBJ2-1; no reliable D call. This CDR3 region has 13 residues. V lost 5 bases and J 7 bases, leaving 12 bases between the germline ends. CDR1 is SGHTA, CDR2 FQGTGA, per germline. The CDR3 protein is CASSPTPLNEQFF. The CDR3 DNA reads as TGTGCCAGCAGCCCCACCCCCCTGAATGAGCAGTTCTTC.

This chain uses TRBV7-2 with TRBJ2-7, with TRBD2 matching over 12 bases. This CDR3 comprises 14 residues. V was clipped by 4 bases and J by 2 bases; unmatched bases: 0. CDR1 is SGHTA and CDR2 is FQGNSA in the germline V gene. CDR3 nucleotide sequence: TGTGCCAGCAGCTGGACTAGCGGGGCCTACGAGCAGTACTTC. The encoded protein is CASSWTSGAYEQYF.

The rearrangement joins TRBV11-2 to TRBJ2-5; TRBD1 matches 8 bases. The junction had 17 bases not matched to a gene; V was cut back by 5 bases and J by 3 bases. Germline V gene lookup returns CDR1 SGHAT and CDR2 FQNNGV. The CDR3 extends over 18 amino acids. The CDR3 DNA reads TGTGCCAGCAGCGCCCAACAAATGTCGACAGGGGCCGAAGAGACCCAGTACTTC. It is translated as CASSAQQMSTGAEETQYF.

The gene calls are TRBV19 and TRBJ2-3; 14 nucleotides match TRBD2. The germline V gene encodes CDR1 LNHDA and CDR2 SQIVND (reference sequence). This CDR3 has 15 amino acids. Unmatched junction bases numbered 2, after V lost 4 bases and J lost 5 bases. CDR3 in amino acids: CASSKGLAGVDTQYF. The CDR3 nucleotides are TGTGCCAGTAGTAAGGGACTAGCGGGAGTAGATACGCAGTATTTT. The complete variable domain, with remaining parts taken from reference TRBV19 and TRBJ2-3, reads DGGITQSPKYLFRKEGQNVTLSCEQNLNHDAMYWYRQDPGQGLRLIYYSQIVNDFQKGDIAEGYSVSREKKESFPLTVTSAQKNPTAFYLCASSKGLAGVDTQYFGPGTRLTVL.

V usage is TRBV7-9 and J usage is TRBJ2-2; a possible D gene is TRBD2 (6 bases). V was shortened by 5 bases and J by 5 bases, with 15 bases between the two germline ends. Germline V gene data show CDR1 as SEHNR and CDR2 as FQNEAQ (reference sequence). This CDR3 spans 15 amino acids. CDR3 amino acids: CASSLTLAITGELFF. For the CDR3, the DNA is TGTGCCAGCAGCCTCACCCTAGCGATAACCGGGGAGCTGTTTTTT.

The chain employs TRBV15 and TRBJ2-7; 9 bases are shared with TRBD2. The V and J ends lost 5 bases and 0 bases, in that order; junction bases with no gene match: 11. Germline V CDR1 and CDR2: LNHNV, YYDKDF (reference sequence). The CDR3 has 17 amino acids. The CDR3 DNA reads as TGTGCCACCAGCCGGACTAGGGCTAGCGGGGACTCCTACGAGCAGTACTTC. Its translation is CATSRTRASGDSYEQYF.

J is TRBJ1-5 and V is TRBV28, with D possibly TRBD1 on 6 matching bases. The CDR3 has 18 amino acids. Per germline, CDR1 MDHEN and CDR2 SYDVKM. Trimming took 8 bases from V and 2 from J, leaving 25 bases between them. CDR3 region: CASHSRSSTGLGNQPQHF. DNA for the CDR3: TGTGCCAGCCACAGCCGAAGTTCGACAGGACTGGGCAATCAGCCCCAGCATTTT.

V usage is TRBV5-1 and J usage is TRBJ1-4; D possibly corresponds to TRBD1 (5 bases). CDR1 SGHRS and CDR2 YFSETQ come from the germline V gene. The CDR3 covers 13 residues. Trimming removed 2 bases at V and 7 bases at J, with 9 bases between. Here the CDR3 DNA reads TGCGCCAGCAGCTTAGGAGACAGTGAAAAACTGTTTTTT. This sequence encodes CASSLGDSEKLFF.

About this clone itself: Other DNA sequences in the sample encode the same CDR3. The J gene is TRBJ1-5, the V gene TRBV20-1, with D hard to call. The CDR3 consists of 14 residues. Trimming stripped 3 bases from V and 0 bases from J, with 9 bases between. Germline assignment: CDR1 DFQATT and CDR2 SNEGSKA (reference sequence). The CDR3 coding sequence is TGCAGTGCTAGTGTAGTGGATAGCAATCAGCCCCAGCATTTT. It translates to CSASVVDSNQPQHF.

The rearrangement joins TRBV30 to TRBJ1-4; 10 bases are a match to TRBD1. V was pared by 1 base and J by 8 bases, with 7 bases of the junction left unmatched. The CDR3 consists of 15 residues. Germline CDR1 GTSNPN, CDR2 SVGIG (reference sequence). The DNA of the CDR3 is TGTGCCTGGAGTGGCCTCGGGACAGGGGCCGAAAAACTGTTTTTT. Amino acids: CAWSGLGTGAEKLFF.

This clone was counted a single time. The chain joins TRBV5-1 to TRBJ2-1; the match to TRBD2 covers 11 bases. V lost 6 bases to trimming and J lost 5 bases; unmatched junction nucleotides: 7. Germline V lookup: CDR1 SGHRS, CDR2 YFSETQ. The CDR3 extends over 15 amino acids. CDR3 DNA: TGCGCCAGCATCCCACTAGCGGGGGCCCACAATGAGCAGTTCTTC. It specifies CASIPLAGAHNEQFF.

The chain recombines TRBV20-1 with TRBJ2-7; D may be TRBD1 (6 bases). V was pared by 7 bases and J by 3 bases, with 10 bases between. The CDR3 is made up of 11 amino acids. Germline values: CDR1 DFQATT, CDR2 SNEGSKA (reference sequence). The CDR3 sequence is CSGGGHYEQYF. The DNA of the CDR3 is TGCAGTGGAGGGGGACACTACGAGCAGTACTTC.

This sequence joins TRBV5-3 and TRBJ1-4; D is undetermined. TRBV5-3 is recorded as an ORF, its role being uncertain. This CDR3 has 13 amino acids. V was cut by 4 bases and J by 8 bases, with 12 bases left in between. The CDR3 DNA follows: TGTGCCAGAAGCAGAAAAAGGCGGGAAAAACTGTTTTTT. This sequence encodes CARSRKRREKLFF.

This sequence joins TRBV28 and TRBJ2-7; 7 bases are shared with TRBD2. The V gene's germline CDR1 is MDHEN and CDR2 SYDVKM. Trimming cost V 7 bases and J 5 bases; bases outside gene matches: 5. The CDR3 covers 12 residues. CDR3 protein: CASIGGLDEQYF. DNA for the CDR3: TGTGCCAGCATCGGAGGACTAGACGAGCAGTACTTC.

The chain links TRBV4-1 to TRBJ1-1; D remains unclear. With 0 bases removed from V and 4 bases from J, the gap between germline ends came to 15 bases. The CDR3 spans 16 residues. Germline V gene lookup returns CDR1 MGHRA and CDR2 YSYEKL. DNA of the CDR3: TGCGCCAGCAGCCAAGACAGGTATGAGGAGGGCACTGAAGCTTTCTTT. Translation: CASSQDRYEEGTEAFF.

This chain links TRBV7-8 with TRBJ2-2; TRBD2 matches at 8 bases. Germline values: CDR1 SGHVS, CDR2 FQNEAQ. The CDR3 is made up of 17 amino acids. The ends lost 4 bases at V and 7 bases at J; junction bases unmatched: 14. The CDR3 region is CASSSVGGGGRGGELFF. The DNA of the CDR3 is TGTGCCAGCAGCTCGGTTGGTGGCGGGGGGCGAGGCGGGGAGCTGTTTTTT.

The chain employs TRBV11-2 and TRBJ1-2; TRBD1 agrees at 8 bases. Germline assignment: CDR1 SGHAT and CDR2 FQNNGV. The CDR3 consists of 12 residues. The ends lost 3 bases at V and 7 bases at J; junction bases unmatched: 1. The CDR3 sequence: CASSFQGAGYTF. As DNA, the CDR3 is TGTGCCAGCAGCTTCCAGGGGGCTGGCTACACCTTC. The whole variable domain, remainder taken from reference TRBV11-2 and TRBJ1-2, is EAGVAQSPRYKIIEKRQSVAFWCNPISGHATLYWYQQILGQGPKLLIQFQNNGVVDDSQLPKDRFSAERLKGVDSTLKIQPAKLEDSAVYLCASSFQGAGYTFGSGTRLTVV.

This rearrangement joins TRBV9 to TRBJ2-1; D possibly corresponds to TRBD1 (6 bases). Germline values: CDR1 SGDLS, CDR2 YYNGEE. The CDR3 contains 15 residues. The V and J ends lost 5 bases and 4 bases respectively, with 16 bases between them. The CDR3 DNA sequence: TGTGCCAGCAGTGCTCCCGGGACATCTTACAATGAGCAGTTCTTC. Its translation is CASSAPGTSYNEQFF.

The V gene is TRBV29-1, the J gene TRBJ1-5; D is unresolved. Trimming removed 7 bases at V and 2 bases at J, with 12 bases between. The CDR3 has 13 amino acids. Germline V gene lookup returns CDR1 SQVTM and CDR2 ANQGSEA. Here the CDR3 reads CSAAGDGNQPQHF. In nucleotides, the CDR3 is TGCAGCGCGGCGGGCGACGGCAATCAGCCCCAGCATTTT.

The chain is built from TRBV16 and TRBJ1-5, with D perhaps matching TRBD1 (6 bases). Germline V CDR1 and CDR2: KGHSY, FQNENV. The CDR3 extends over 15 amino acids. With 1 base removed from V and 7 bases from J, the gap between germline ends came to 14 bases. CDR3: CASSQFRDIKQPQHF. The CDR3 region has the DNA TGTGCCAGCAGCCAATTCCGGGACATTAAACAGCCCCAGCATTTT.

J is TRBJ2-5 and V is TRBV7-8; D ambiguous. The CDR3 is 14 residues long. V lost 4 bases and J 5 bases, leaving 14 bases between the germline ends. Germline CDR1 reads SGHVS; CDR2 reads FQNEAQ. This CDR3 is CASSYQPRRETQYF. As DNA, the CDR3 is TGTGCCAGCAGCTACCAGCCCCGAAGGGAGACCCAGTACTTC.

The CDR3 DNA follows: TGCAGCGTTGAAGGAAGAGGGAGCTCAGAACTGTTTTTT. As protein: CSVEGRGSSELFF. V usage is TRBV29-1 and J usage is TRBJ1-4; D is ambiguous. The CDR3 length is 13 residues. Trimming removed 1 base at V and 12 bases at J, with 15 bases between. The germline V gene encodes CDR1 SQVTM and CDR2 ANQGSEA.

This clone has just a few counts. The V call is TRBV29-1, the J call TRBJ2-3; D unclear. The germline V gene encodes CDR1 SQVTM and CDR2 ANQGSEA. This CDR3 contains 10 residues. The V end lost 6 bases, the J end lost 6 bases, and 7 bases lay between the germline ends. CDR3 region: CSVLQDTQYF. CDR3 sequence (DNA): TGCAGCGTGCTCCAGGATACGCAGTATTTT.